Detailed here is one T cell receptor beta chain. The target antigen is unknown. The same CDR3 also results from other DNA sequences found in this sample. It was CD45RO-negative cells, positively selected for CCR7, that made up naive CD8 cells, with terminally differentiated effector memory CD45RA+ cells excluded. These data originate in a study of shared clonotypes between healthy human individuals. In the study overall: Three plates were used per donor for CD4 naive, three for CD4 memory, two for CD8 naive and one for CD8 memory.

Looked up from germline, CDR1 is LGHNA and CDR2 is YSLEER. The CDR3 has 12 residues. V lost 0 bases, J lost 6 bases, and 6 bases lay in between. Study-wide points: Incomplete sequencing of sorted subsets was indicated by rarefaction despite large depth. What naive subsets generally showed was a larger estimated richness than memory subsets showed. Among donors, sharing of clonotypes was expected to be affected by sequencing depth.

Only in-frame clones appear in the TCRdb table, and some are missing; sequencing was by immunoSEQ multiplex PCR. The profile shows about 2 million clones, less than 95% of them singletons. V is TRBV4-3 and J is TRBJ2-7, with unresolved D. The sequence came from a young man in good health. Input material: naive CD8+ T cells sorted from blood. CDR3 in amino acids: CASSQDRSEQYF. The CDR3 DNA is TGCGCCAGCAGCCAAGATAGAAGCGAGCAGTACTTC.